Listed here is a single T cell receptor (beta chain). These data originate in a study of shared clonotypes between healthy human individuals. Germline CDR1 MNHEY, CDR2 SMNVEV (reference sequence). This CDR3 spans 13 amino acids. V lost 5 bases to trimming and J lost 8 bases; unmatched junction nucleotides: 8. Profiled with immunoSEQ multiplex PCR; TCRdb holds only in-frame clones, not every one. There are more than 2 million clones in the sample; roughly 96% occur only once, and 0.13% lies in the top ten. Sequenced: naive CD4+ T cells sorted from blood. Subset given: CD45RA+ positively selected. The source is a man younger than 35 in good health. The chain has TRBV27 and TRBJ1-2; 7 bases map to TRBD1. CDR3 protein: CASSPRDSPGYTF. CDR3 nucleotide sequence: TGTGCCAGCAGTCCCCGGGACAGTCCCGGCTACACCTTC.